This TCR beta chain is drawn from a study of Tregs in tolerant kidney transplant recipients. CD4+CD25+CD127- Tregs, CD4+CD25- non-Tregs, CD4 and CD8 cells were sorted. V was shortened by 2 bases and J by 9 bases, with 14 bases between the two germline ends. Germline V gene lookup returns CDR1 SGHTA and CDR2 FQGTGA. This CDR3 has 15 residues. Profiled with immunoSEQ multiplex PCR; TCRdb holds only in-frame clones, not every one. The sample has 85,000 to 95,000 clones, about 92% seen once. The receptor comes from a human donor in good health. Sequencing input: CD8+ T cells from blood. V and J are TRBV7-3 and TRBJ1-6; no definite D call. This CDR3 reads CASSLVGPYSSPLHF. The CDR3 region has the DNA TGTGCCAGCAGCTTAGTTGGGCCCTACAGTTCACCCCTCCACTTT.